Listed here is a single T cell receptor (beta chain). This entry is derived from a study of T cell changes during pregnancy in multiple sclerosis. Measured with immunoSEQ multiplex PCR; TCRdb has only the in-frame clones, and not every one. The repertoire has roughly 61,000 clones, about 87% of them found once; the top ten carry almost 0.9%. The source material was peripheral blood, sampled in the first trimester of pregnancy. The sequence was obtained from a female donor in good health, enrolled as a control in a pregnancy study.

The CDR3 sequence: CASRRAGNYGYTF. The CDR3 coding sequence is TGTGCCAGCAGACGCGCGGGCAACTATGGCTACACCTTC. The rearrangement uses TRBV6-5 and TRBJ1-2, with D hard to call. V was cut by 6 bases and J by 2 bases, with 10 bases left in between. CDR1 and CDR2 (germline): MNHEY, SVGAGI. This CDR3 spans 13 amino acids.